This T cell receptor (beta chain) is drawn from a study of blood T cell repertoires in COVID-19. Whole-study context: Acute-phase and convalescent COVID-19 samples originated in the United States, Italy and Spain. The cDNA or gDNA used as material had been derived from T cells, B-cell-depleted T cells, or PBMCs.

Germline CDR1 SEHNR, CDR2 FQNEAQ (reference sequence). The CDR3 is 15 residues long. J lost 4 bases, V lost 4 bases, and 9 bases had no gene match. Methods used by the authors: Estimates of nucleated cell counts were drawn from the amplification of reference gene primers. The data were produced by immunoSEQ multiplex PCR, yet TCRdb's version contains in-frame clones alone and is incomplete. V and J calls plus clone size are reproduced from that table; the DNA served to infer D and trimming. This sample has approximately 200,000 clones; almost 85% occur once, and the top ten carry 6.9%. This clonotype originated in a human donor with acute or convalescent COVID-19. The donor label of this sample is uncertain. The V gene is TRBV7-9, the J gene TRBJ1-2; 7 positions agree with TRBD1. Material for sequencing was peripheral blood. For the CDR3, the DNA is TGTGCCAGCAGCTCAACAGGGGTCGGAGGCTATGGCTACACCTTC. Protein sequence: CASSSTGVGGYGYTF.